This T cell receptor beta chain was sequenced in a study of blood T cell repertoires in COVID-19. Study-wide background: Collection of acute and convalescent COVID-19 samples took place in the United States, Italy and Spain.

Deletions cut 2 bases from V and 5 bases from J, with 3 bases between. There are 12 residues in the CDR3. CDR1 and CDR2 (germline): KGHSH, LQKENI. Sequencing was performed with immunoSEQ multiplex PCR; in TCRdb, only in-frame clones are kept and a portion is missing. The table lists more than 110,000 clones, 70% to 85% of them singletons. Sequencing was performed on PBMCs or T cells enriched from blood (not recorded which). V and J are TRBV18 and TRBJ2-2; D is ambiguous. The sequence came from a woman aged 18-29 years who had been exposed to COVID-19. Here the CDR3 reads CASSPYTGELFF. In nucleotides, the CDR3 is TGTGCCAGCTCACCATATACCGGGGAGCTGTTTTTT. Based on the CDR3 plus reference TRBV18 and TRBJ2-2, the full variable domain is NAGVMQNPRHLVRRRGQEARLRCSPMKGHSHVYWYRQLPEEGLKFMVYLQKENIIDESGMPKERFSAEFPKEGPSILRIQQVVRGDSAAYFCASSPYTGELFFGEGSRLTVL.